The clone carrying this T cell receptor (beta chain) was found a few times. Recruitment covered about 26 US areas and drew participants whose ages spanned about 18 to 100 years. Grouping used clinical history reported by participants in a survey and questionnaire. V was pared by 6 bases and J by 2 bases, with 3 bases of the junction left unmatched. Looked up from germline, CDR1 is LGHNA and CDR2 is YNFKEQ. The CDR3 has 13 residues. This entry belongs to a study of blood T cell repertoires in COVID-19. Whole-study context: Acute-phase and convalescent COVID-19 samples originated in the United States, Italy and Spain.

Per the original data handling: Reference gene primer amplification gave estimated nucleated cell counts. Clones were sequenced by immunoSEQ multiplex PCR, and TCRdb holds only the in-frame ones, with some missing. The V and J calls and the clone size are those of that table, but D and trimming were determined from the DNA. The table includes a few hundred thousand clones, 65% to 90% detected once. What was sequenced was PBMCs or T cells enriched from blood (not recorded which). The sequence was obtained from a woman in her forties with acute COVID-19. The chain couples TRBV4-2 to TRBJ2-7; 8 nucleotides match TRBD1. CDR3 nucleotide sequence: TGTGCCAGCAGGGGGGGACAGGCCTACGAGCAGTACTTC. Translation: CASRGGQAYEQYF.